This T cell receptor beta chain was identified during a study of CD8+ T cells in alopecia areata. The wider study: Patients in the study were on tofacitinib for 6 to 18 months, then off it for 6 months.

Stated treatment: oral pan-JAK inhibitor, 5-10 mg twice daily. Researchers took lesional scalp punch biopsies and peripheral blood from people who were alopecia areata patients. Isolation of CD4+ and CD8+ T cells from PBMCs was achieved by sorting. Extraction of RNA preceded its reverse transcription into cDNA, which served as the sequencing template. Repertoires were generated with immunoSEQ multiplex PCR, while TCRdb's copy carries only in-frame clones and drops some. The sample has 250,000 to 300,000 clones; 58% are singletons. This CDR3 is built from 15 residues. With 6 bases removed from V and 1 base from J, the gap between germline ends came to 15 bases. The germline V gene encodes CDR1 MNHNY and CDR2 SVGAGI (reference sequence).

The source is a human donor with alopecia areata. Sequenced material: CD4+ T cells sorted from blood, taken at week 24, from a patient treated with tofacitinib. This sequence joins TRBV6-6 and TRBJ2-5; D is perhaps TRBD2 (7 bases). CDR3 nucleotide sequence: TGTGCCAGCAGATCCACGGGGGGCCCCCAAGAGACCCAGTACTTC. Its protein is CASRSTGGPQETQYF.